One and the same sample provided the 3 T cell receptor gamma chains below, sequenced in a study of gamma-delta T cells after stem cell transplantation. TCRdb re-processed the RT-PCR reads using CATT. The sample records 350 to 500 gamma-chain clones, around 65% being singletons. Material: gamma-delta T cells. These receptors came from a human donor. It is not recorded whose cells these are; they may come from a transplant donor.

The V and J genes are TRGV9 and TRGJP. Because TCRdb records no J gene, it was assigned here through a match of the DNA to germline. CDR1 GITISATS and CDR2 ISYDGTV come from the germline V gene (reference sequence). CDR3 size: 16 residues. Trimming cost V 5 bases and J 7 bases; bases outside gene matches: 8. The CDR3 reads CALWVAGELGKKIKVF. CDR3 in DNA: TGTGCCTTGTGGGTGGCGGGGGAGTTGGGCAAAAAAATCAAGGTATTT.

This chain connects TRGV9 to TRGJ1 or TRGJ2. Matching the DNA to germline supplied the J gene, which TCRdb does not give. The junction had 6 bases not matched to a gene; V was cut back by 0 bases and J by 7 bases. The germline V gene encodes CDR1 GITISATS and CDR2 ISYDGTV (reference sequence). The CDR3 runs to 13 residues. The CDR3 is CALWEVQWYKKLF. CDR3 nucleotide sequence: TGTGCCTTGTGGGAGGTGCAATGGTATAAGAAACTCTTT.

The chain combines TRGV9 with TRGJP. The J gene, not given by TCRdb, was assigned here from a germline match of the nucleotide sequence. V lost 2 bases, J lost 7 bases, and 14 bases stayed unmatched. CDR1 is GITISATS and CDR2 is ISYDGTV in the germline V gene (reference sequence). The CDR3 is 19 residues long. CDR3 DNA sequence: TGTGCCTTGTGGGAGGCCCCTCGTAAACATGAGTTGGGCAAAAAAATCAAGGTATTT. It encodes CALWEAPRKHELGKKIKVF.